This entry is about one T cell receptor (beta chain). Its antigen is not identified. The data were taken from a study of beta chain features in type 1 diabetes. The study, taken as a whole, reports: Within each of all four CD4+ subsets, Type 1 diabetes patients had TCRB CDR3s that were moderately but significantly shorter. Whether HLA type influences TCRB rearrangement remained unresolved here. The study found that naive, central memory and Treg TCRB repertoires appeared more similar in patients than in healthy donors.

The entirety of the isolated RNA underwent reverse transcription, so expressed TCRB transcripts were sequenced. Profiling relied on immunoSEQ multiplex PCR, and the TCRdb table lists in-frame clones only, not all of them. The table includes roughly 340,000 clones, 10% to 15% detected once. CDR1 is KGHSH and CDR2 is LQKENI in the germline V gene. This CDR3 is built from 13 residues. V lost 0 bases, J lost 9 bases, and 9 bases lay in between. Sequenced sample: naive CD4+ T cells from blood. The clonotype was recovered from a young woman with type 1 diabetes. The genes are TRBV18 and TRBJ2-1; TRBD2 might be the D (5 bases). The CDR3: CASSPPSEIEQFF. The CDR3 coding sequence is TGTGCCAGCTCACCACCTAGCGAGATTGAGCAGTTCTTC.